The entry that follows covers one T cell receptor beta chain sequence. This clonotype has just a few counts. No cognate antigen has been identified for it. No base quality information exists; no much larger clone differs at one position. Graves' hyperthyroidism was defined as stable when no progression to ophthalmopathy occurred over 18 months of follow-up. Hyperthyroidism patients were newly diagnosed, had a disease duration of under 2 months, and were aged 18 to 65 years. Patients with uncontrolled infections, other autoimmune diseases, pregnancy or lactation were excluded. Clinical symptoms, serum thyroxine and TRAb, thyroid ultrasound, and orbital computed tomography formed the basis for the diagnoses. PBMCs were isolated from more than 8 ml of fresh peripheral blood by Ficoll-Paque density gradient centrifugation. Trizol reagent was used to extract total RNA, and RNA quality was then checked on an Agilent 2100 Bioanalyzer.

TCR beta CDR3 regions were amplified from RNA transcripts. For the first round of RT-PCR on the TCR CDR3, the HTBI primer set was used together with the Qiagen OneStep RT-PCR kit. Libraries were constructed in a second round of multiplex PCR, after which size selection and purification were carried out. The libraries were sequenced on an Illumina HiSeq2000 using paired-end 100 bp reads. Turning to the authors' computational methods: Raw data were processed with SOAPnuke, discarding reads with adapters, uncalled bases, mean Phred below 15, or no exact constant-primer or identifier match. COPE v1.2.5 was used to merge the high-quality paired reads, and each unique nucleotide sequence was defined as a clonotype. Clonotypes were aligned to IMGT TRBV, TRBD and TRBJ reference segments using MiTCR v1.1. Analysis was restricted to V-J combinations with a frequency above 0.0001, which covered 98% to 99.2% of repertoires. The TCS score was defined as F50 (clonal expansion) divided by E x V (chaos), with BLOSUM62-based TCRdist calculated between CDR3 peptides within each V-J. Welch's t-statistics and random forest reduced around 510 V-J features to fewer than 15, which were used in a naive Bayes classifier (R e1071). Using fastp at Q25 and MiXCR, TCRdb reprocessed the public reads and kept productive beta chains. All rows with the same CDR3 protein become a single entry with the most common DNA and genes. V and J calls and clone size were set by TCRdb, not the authors. The sample includes over 550,000 distinct CDR3 sequences, with around 17% observed a single time. 18% of the sample goes to the ten largest clones.

The data derive from a study of T cells in Graves' hyperthyroidism and ophthalmopathy (dated by TCRdb to the late 2010s). Notes on the research overall: Peripheral blood was collected at initial diagnosis, before any treatment. To identify TCR V-J signatures that set the groups apart, the researchers used a discovery cohort of about a hundred patients, made up of roughly 45 with Graves' ophthalmopathy and about 55 with stable Graves' hyperthyroidism. An independent validation cohort of around 19 hyperthyroidism patients and approximately 15 patients who later progressed to ophthalmopathy tested prospective prediction of ophthalmopathy. For training and testing, the approximately 92 patients in the discovery cohort were randomly divided in a 7:3 ratio. The study also compared thyroid tissue and blood T-cell repertoires from more than 5 Graves' hyperthyroidism patients. After blood sampling, hyperthyroidism patients were treated with methimazole at a starting dose of 30 mg daily, and ophthalmopathy patients were treated with high-dose intravenous methylprednisolone. The paper reports TCR Vbeta CDR3 sequencing of 140 or so peripheral blood samples: approximately 41 ophthalmopathy, over 70 hyperthyroidism and approximately 17 progressor patients.

CDR1 and CDR2, per the germline V gene (reference sequence), are LNHNV and YYDKDF. From its cysteine to its phenylalanine, the CDR3 spans 13 amino acids. Only the CDR3 DNA is retained, 39 bases long and in frame from the first base. Germline trimming: 5 bases from V, 8 bases from J; junction bases outside gene matches: 8. The paper as a whole reports these results and caveats: Most expanded thyroid clonotypes (frequency above 0.001) were also detected in blood, suggesting blood repertoires may reflect thyroid immune responses. Ophthalmopathy was separated from stable hyperthyroidism by a 13 V-J signature model, with 87.88% sensitivity and 81% to 82% specificity obtained in cross-validation and 80%/75% obtained in testing. In validation, the model predicted progression to ophthalmopathy a median of roughly 6.5 months before onset, with roughly 70% sensitivity and 72.22% specificity. No statistical method was used to set the sample size in advance, and investigators knew the group allocation.

The clonotype was recovered from a woman aged 18-29 years with Graves' hyperthyroidism. The V and J genes are TRBV15 and TRBJ2-5; TRBD1 agrees with 7 junctional bases. Material: blood. The sequence in DNA is TGTGCCACCAGCGCGGCAGGGGGTTTCACCCAGTACTTC. Its amino acids are CATSAAGGFTQYF.